The clone carrying this T cell receptor beta chain was seen more than once but under ten times. The antigen is unknown. This record belongs to a study of T cells after yellow fever vaccination. Study findings and constraints: Abundant clonotypes (contaminants from the bulk population) could be present in FACS-sorted repertoires. Weaker overall was a secondary response that nonetheless peaked faster, on day 5 versus 15.

Via MiXCR, TCRdb re-called the 5' RACE reads, giving one row per CDR3 protein. The table has 200,000 to 250,000 distinct CDR3 sequences, 3% to 4% seen once. Trimming took 4 bases from V and 2 from J; bases not matched to a gene: 6. The germline V gene encodes CDR1 SQVTM and CDR2 ANQGSEA. This CDR3 comprises 16 residues. This clonotype originated in a man aged 18 to 30 who received the YFV17D yellow fever vaccine. This chain links TRBV29-1 with TRBJ2-5; 14 bases are shared with TRBD2. Source: CD4+ T cells sorted from PBMCs, taken 10 days after the yellow fever booster vaccination. The CDR3 region is CSVAKGTSGGQETQYF. The CDR3 DNA sequence: TGCAGCGTTGCTAAAGGGACTAGCGGGGGTCAAGAGACCCAGTACTTC.